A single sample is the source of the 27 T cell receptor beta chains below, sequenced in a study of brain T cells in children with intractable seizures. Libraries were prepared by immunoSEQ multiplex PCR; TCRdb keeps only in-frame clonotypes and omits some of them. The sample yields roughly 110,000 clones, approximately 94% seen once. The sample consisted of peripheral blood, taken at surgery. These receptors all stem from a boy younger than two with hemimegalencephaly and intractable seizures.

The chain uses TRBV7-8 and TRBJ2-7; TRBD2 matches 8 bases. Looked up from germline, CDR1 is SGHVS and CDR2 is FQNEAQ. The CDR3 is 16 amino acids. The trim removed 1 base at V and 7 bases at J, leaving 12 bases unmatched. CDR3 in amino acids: CASSLEPREGRGEQYF. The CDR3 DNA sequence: TGTGCCAGCAGCTTAGAACCTCGGGAGGGCCGAGGGGAGCAGTACTTC.

The CDR3 DNA is TGTGCCAGCAGGGGGGGCAGCCACTACGAGCAGTACTTC. It encodes CASRGGSHYEQYF. V is TRBV12-3 or TRBV12-4 and J is TRBJ2-7, with D perhaps given as TRBD1 or TRBD2 (6 bases each). V dropped 6 bases and J dropped 3 bases, with 12 bases sitting between them. There are 13 residues in the CDR3.

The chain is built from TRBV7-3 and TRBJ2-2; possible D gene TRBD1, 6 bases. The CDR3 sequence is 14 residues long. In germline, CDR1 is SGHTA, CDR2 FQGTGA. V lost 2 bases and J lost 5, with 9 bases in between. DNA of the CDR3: TGTGCCAGCAGCTTACAGGGGCTTACCGGGGAGCTGTTTTTT. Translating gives CASSLQGLTGELFF. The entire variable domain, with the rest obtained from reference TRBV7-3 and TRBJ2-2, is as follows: GAGVSQTPSNKVTEKGKYVELRCDPISGHTALYWYRQSLGQGPEFLIYFQGTGAADDSGLPNDRFFAVRPEGSVSTLKIQRTERGDSAVYLCASSLQGLTGELFFGEGSRLTVL.

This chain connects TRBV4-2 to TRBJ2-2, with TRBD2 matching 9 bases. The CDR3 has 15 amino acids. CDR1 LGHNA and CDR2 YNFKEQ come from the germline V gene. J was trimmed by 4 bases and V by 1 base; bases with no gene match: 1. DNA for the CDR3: TGTGCCAGCAGCCAAGGAGCGGGAGGCACCGGGGAGCTGTTTTTT. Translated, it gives CASSQGAGGTGELFF.

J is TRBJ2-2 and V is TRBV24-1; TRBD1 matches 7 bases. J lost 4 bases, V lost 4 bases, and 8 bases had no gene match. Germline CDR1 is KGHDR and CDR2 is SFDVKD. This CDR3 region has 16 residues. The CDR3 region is CATSDQTGVRTGELFF. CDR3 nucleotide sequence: TGTGCCACCAGTGACCAAACAGGGGTGCGCACCGGGGAGCTGTTTTTT.

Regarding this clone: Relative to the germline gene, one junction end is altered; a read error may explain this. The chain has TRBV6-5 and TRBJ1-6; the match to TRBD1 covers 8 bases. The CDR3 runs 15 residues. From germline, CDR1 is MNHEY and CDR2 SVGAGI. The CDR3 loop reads CASSYSGQGNSPLHF. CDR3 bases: TGTGCCAGCAGCTACTCCGGACAGGGCAATTCACCCCTCCACTTT.

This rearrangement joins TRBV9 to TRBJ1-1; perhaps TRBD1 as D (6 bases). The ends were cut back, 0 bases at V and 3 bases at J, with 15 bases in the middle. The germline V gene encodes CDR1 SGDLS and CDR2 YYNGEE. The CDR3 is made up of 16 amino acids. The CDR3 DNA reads TGTGCCAGCAGCGTAGGGGACACCTCGGGGGACACTGAAGCTTTCTTT. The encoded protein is CASSVGDTSGDTEAFF.

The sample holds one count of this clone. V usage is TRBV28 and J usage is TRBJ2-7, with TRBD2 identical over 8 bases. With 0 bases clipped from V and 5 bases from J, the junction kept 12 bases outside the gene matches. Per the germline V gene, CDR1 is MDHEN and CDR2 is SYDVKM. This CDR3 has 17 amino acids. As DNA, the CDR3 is TGTGCCAGCAGTTTATGGATCGGGAGGGCGGGAGAACACGAGCAGTACTTC. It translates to CASSLWIGRAGEHEQYF.

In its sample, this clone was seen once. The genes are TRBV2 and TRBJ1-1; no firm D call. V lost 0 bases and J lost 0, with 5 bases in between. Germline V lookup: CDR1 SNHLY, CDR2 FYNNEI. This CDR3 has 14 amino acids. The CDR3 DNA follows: TGTGCCAGCAGTGAAGCAATGGTGAACACTGAAGCTTTCTTT. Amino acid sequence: CASSEAMVNTEAFF.

CDR3 nucleotides: TGCGCCAGCAGCTTACTAGCGGGCTCCTACGAGCAGTACTTC. Its translation is CASSLLAGSYEQYF. The chain has TRBV5-1 and TRBJ2-7; 9 bases line up with TRBD2. CDR3 length equals 14 residues. CDR1 and CDR2 from the germline V gene are SGHRS and YFSETQ. V trimming: 2 bases; J trimming: 0 bases; junction bases outside the gene matches: 0.

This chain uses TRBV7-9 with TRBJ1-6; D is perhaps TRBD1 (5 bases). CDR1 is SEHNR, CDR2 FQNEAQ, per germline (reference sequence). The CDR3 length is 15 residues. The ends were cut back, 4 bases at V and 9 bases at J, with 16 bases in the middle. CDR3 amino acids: CASSSPGERSSPLHF. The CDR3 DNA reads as TGTGCCAGCAGCTCCCCGGGGGAACGTTCTTCACCCCTCCACTTT. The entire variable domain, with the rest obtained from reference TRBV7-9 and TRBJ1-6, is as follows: DTGVSQNPRHKITKRGQNVTFRCDPISEHNRLYWYRQTLGQGPEFLTYFQNEAQLEKSRLLSDRFSAERPKGSFSTLEIQRTEQGDSAMYLCASSSPGERSSPLHFGNGTRLTVT.

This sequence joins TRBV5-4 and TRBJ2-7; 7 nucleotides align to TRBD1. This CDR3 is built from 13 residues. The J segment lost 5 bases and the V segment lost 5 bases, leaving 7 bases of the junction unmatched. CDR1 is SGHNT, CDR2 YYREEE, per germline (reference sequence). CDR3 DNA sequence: TGTGCCAGCAGACCTGGACAGGCCAACGAGCAGTACTTC. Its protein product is CASRPGQANEQYF.

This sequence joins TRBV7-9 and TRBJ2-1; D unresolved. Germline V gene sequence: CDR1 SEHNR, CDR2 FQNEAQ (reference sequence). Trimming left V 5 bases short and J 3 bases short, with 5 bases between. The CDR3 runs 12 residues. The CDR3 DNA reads TGTGCCAGCAGCCCGGACTACAATGAGCAGTTCTTC. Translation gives CASSPDYNEQFF.

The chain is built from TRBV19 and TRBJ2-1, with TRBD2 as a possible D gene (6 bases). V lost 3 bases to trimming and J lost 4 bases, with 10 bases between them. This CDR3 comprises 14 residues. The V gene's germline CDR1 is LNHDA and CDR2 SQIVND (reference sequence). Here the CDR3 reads CASSIGTLYNEQFF. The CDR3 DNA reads TGTGCCAGTAGTATTGGGACTCTTTACAATGAGCAGTTCTTC.

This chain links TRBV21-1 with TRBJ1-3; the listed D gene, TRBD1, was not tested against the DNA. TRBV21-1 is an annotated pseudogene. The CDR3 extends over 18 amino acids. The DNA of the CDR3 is TGTGCCAGCAGCAAAGGAGGCTTACAGGGGCTCTCTGGAAACACCATATATTTT. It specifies CASSKGGLQGLSGNTIYF.

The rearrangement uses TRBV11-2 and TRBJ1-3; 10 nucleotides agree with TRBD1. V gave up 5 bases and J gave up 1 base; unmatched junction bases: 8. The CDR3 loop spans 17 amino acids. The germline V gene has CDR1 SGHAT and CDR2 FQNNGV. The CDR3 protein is CASSPDRGRRSGNTIYF. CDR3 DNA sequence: TGTGCCAGCAGCCCAGACAGGGGGCGAAGGTCTGGAAACACCATATATTTT.

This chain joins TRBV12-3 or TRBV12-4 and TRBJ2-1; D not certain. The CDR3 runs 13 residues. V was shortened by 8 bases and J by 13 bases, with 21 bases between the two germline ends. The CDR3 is CASREITGPGQFF. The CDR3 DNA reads TGTGCCAGCCGAGAGATCACGGGTCCTGGACAGTTCTTC.

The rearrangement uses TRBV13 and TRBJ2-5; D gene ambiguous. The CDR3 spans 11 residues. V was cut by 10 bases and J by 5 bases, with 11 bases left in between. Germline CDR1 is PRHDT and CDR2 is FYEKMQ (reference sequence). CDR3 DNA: TGTGCCACGCACGGCTTGGAGACCCAGTACTTC. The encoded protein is CATHGLETQYF.

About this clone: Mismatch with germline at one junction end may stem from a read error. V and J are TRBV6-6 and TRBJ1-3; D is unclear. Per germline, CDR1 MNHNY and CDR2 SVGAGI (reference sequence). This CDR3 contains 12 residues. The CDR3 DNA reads TGTGCCAGCAGTTACTCAGCGGCCCTGGTGAATTTT. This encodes CASSYSAALVNF.

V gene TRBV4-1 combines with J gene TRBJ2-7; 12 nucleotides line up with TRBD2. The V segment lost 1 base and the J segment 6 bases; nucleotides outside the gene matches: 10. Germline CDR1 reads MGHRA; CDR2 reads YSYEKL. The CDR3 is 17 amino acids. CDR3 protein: CASSQAPSGRALGEQYF. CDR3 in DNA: TGCGCCAGCAGCCAAGCCCCTAGCGGGAGGGCTTTGGGCGAGCAGTACTTC.

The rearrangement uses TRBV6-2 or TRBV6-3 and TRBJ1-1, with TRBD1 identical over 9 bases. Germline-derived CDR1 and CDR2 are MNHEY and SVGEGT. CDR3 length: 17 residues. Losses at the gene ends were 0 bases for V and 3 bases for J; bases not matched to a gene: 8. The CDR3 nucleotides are TGTGCCAGCAGTTACTCCCCGGGACAGGGTGGCGACACTGAAGCTTTCTTT. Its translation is CASSYSPGQGGDTEAFF.

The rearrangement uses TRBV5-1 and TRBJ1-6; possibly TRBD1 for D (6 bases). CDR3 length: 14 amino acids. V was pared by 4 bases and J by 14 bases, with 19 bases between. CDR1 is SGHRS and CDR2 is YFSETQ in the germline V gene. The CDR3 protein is CASSNRTAPWALHF. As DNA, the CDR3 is TGCGCCAGCAGCAATCGGACAGCTCCTTGGGCCCTCCACTTT.

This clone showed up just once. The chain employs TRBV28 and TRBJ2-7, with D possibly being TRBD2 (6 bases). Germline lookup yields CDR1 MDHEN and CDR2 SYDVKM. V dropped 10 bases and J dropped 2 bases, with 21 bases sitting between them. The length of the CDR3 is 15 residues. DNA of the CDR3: TGTGCCACCCGGGACTCGTCATATCTCCCCTACGAGCAGTACTTC. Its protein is CATRDSSYLPYEQYF.

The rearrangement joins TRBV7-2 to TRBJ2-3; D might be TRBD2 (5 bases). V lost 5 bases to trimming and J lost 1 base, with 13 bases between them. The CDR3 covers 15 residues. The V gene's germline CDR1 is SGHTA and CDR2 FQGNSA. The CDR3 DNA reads TGTGCCAGCAGCCCGGACCGGGGAGGCACAGATACGCAGTATTTT. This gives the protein CASSPDRGGTDTQYF.

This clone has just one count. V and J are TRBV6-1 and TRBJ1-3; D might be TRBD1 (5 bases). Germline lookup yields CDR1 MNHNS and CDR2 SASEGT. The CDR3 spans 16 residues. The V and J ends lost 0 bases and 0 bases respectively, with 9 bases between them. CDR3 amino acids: CASSEAGARSGNTIYF. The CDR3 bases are TGTGCCAGCAGTGAAGCAGGGGCCCGCTCTGGAAACACCATATATTTT.

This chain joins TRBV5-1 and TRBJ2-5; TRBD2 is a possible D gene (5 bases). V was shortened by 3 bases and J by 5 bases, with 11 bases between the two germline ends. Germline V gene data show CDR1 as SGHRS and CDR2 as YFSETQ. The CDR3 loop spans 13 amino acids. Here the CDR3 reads CASSSETGETQYF. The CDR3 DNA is TGCGCCAGCAGCTCGGAAACGGGGGAGACCCAGTACTTC.

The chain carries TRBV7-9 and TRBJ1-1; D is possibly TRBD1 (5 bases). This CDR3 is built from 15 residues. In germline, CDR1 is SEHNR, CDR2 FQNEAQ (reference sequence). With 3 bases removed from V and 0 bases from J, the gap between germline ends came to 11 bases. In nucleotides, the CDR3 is TGTGCCAGCAGCTTGATGGACACACTGAACACTGAAGCTTTCTTT. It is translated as CASSLMDTLNTEAFF. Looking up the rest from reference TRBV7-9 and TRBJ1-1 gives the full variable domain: DTGVSQNPRHKITKRGQNVTFRCDPISEHNRLYWYRQTLGQGPEFLTYFQNEAQLEKSRLLSDRFSAERPKGSFSTLEIQRTEQGDSAMYLCASSLMDTLNTEAFFGQGTRLTVV.